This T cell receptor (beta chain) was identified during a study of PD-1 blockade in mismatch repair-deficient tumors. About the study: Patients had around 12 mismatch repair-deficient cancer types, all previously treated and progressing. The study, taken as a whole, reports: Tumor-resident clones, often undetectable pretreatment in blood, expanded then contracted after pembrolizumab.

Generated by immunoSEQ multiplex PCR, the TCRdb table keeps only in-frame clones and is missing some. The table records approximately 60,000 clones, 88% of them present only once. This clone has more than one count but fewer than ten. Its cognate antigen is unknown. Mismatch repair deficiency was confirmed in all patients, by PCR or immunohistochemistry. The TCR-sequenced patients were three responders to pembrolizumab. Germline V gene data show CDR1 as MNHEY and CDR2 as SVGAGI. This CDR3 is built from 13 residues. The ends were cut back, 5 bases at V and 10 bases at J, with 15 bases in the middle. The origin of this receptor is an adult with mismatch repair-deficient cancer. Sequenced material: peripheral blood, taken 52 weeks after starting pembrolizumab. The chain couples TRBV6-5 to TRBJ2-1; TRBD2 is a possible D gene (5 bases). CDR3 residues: CASSSSLAVEQFF. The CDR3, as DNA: TGTGCCAGCAGTAGTAGTCTAGCCGTCGAGCAGTTCTTC.